This TCR beta chain was obtained from a study of OX40 agonist ivuxolimab in advanced cancers. About the research overall: Three patients had partial responses: one hepatocellular carcinoma, two cutaneous melanoma.

General study results and limits: In CD8+ T cells, expanded clones were on average more numerous than in CD4+. The expanded peripheral T cells' antigen specificity was not determined.

Per the germline V gene, CDR1 is SGHVS and CDR2 is FNYEAQ. There are 13 residues in the CDR3. With 6 bases clipped from V and 8 bases from J, the junction kept 9 bases outside the gene matches. About this clone itself: Its target is not known.

Clones were sequenced by immunoSEQ multiplex PCR, and TCRdb holds only the in-frame ones, with some missing. In the table there are roughly 80,000 clones, 80% to 95% of which are singletons. On cycle 4 day 1 and cycle 7 day 1, as well as at baseline, blood was sampled. The input for sequencing was CD4+ or CD8+ T cells sorted from blood, taken in a trial of the OX40 agonist ivuxolimab. The receptor's source is an adult with an advanced solid tumor such as melanoma, head and neck, liver or kidney cancer. The rearrangement uses TRBV7-6 and TRBJ1-1; TRBD1 matches at 7 bases. In nucleotides, the CDR3 is TGTGCCAGCAGTTCTAGACAGGGAAGCGAAGCTTTCTTT. This gives the protein CASSSRQGSEAFF.